The 22 T cell receptor beta chains presented below share a single source sample, sequenced in a study of blood T cell repertoires in COVID-19. TCRdb's table, derived via immunoSEQ multiplex PCR, lists solely in-frame clones and lacks some. The sample comprises around 250,000 clones, about nine tenths of which are singletons, and roughly 15% rests with the top ten. Sequenced material: PBMCs or T cells enriched from blood (not recorded which). The receptors come from a young man who had recovered from COVID-19.

J is TRBJ2-6 and V is TRBV28; TRBD1 matches at 7 bases. CDR1 is MDHEN, CDR2 SYDVKM, per germline. The V and J ends lost 0 bases and 2 bases, in that order; junction bases with no gene match: 1. The CDR3 extends over 16 amino acids. CDR3 nucleotides: TGTGCCAGCAGTTTATGGGGGACAGCTGGGGCCAACGTCCTGACTTTC. This gives the protein CASSLWGTAGANVLTF.

This clone was recorded a few times. Other DNA sequences in this sample translate to the same CDR3. This rearrangement joins TRBV7-2 to TRBJ2-3, with D unresolved. The V gene's germline CDR1 is SGHTA and CDR2 FQGNSA. The CDR3 runs 12 residues. Between the trimmed V and J ends, which lost 2 bases and 2 bases, there was a span of 2 bases. In DNA, the CDR3 is TGTGCCAGCAGCTTATACACAGATACGCAGTATTTT. Amino acids: CASSLYTDTQYF.

J is TRBJ2-7 and V is TRBV6-5; 15 bases are a match to TRBD2. V dropped 8 bases and J dropped 5; count of bases not matched to a gene: 4. Germline V gives CDR1 MNHEY, CDR2 SVGAGI. This CDR3 region has 14 residues. CDR3 loop: CASPRTSGRDEQYF. The CDR3 nucleotides are TGTGCCAGCCCCCGGACTAGCGGGAGGGACGAGCAGTACTTC.

V usage is TRBV5-1 and J usage is TRBJ2-1; TRBD2 aligns across 8 bases. The CDR3 contains 15 residues. Germline CDR1 SGHRS, CDR2 YFSETQ. With V trimmed by 4 bases and J by 7 bases, 10 bases remained unmatched. CDR3 in amino acids: CASSRGLGFGNEQFF. The DNA of the CDR3 is TGCGCCAGCAGCAGGGGACTAGGGTTCGGTAATGAGCAGTTCTTC.

The V call is TRBV13, the J call TRBJ1-1; maybe TRBD1 (5 bases). The germline gives CDR1 PRHDT, CDR2 FYEKMQ (reference sequence). V lost 5 bases to trimming and J lost 1 base, with 8 bases between them. The length of the CDR3 is 13 residues. The CDR3 sequence is CASSVQGNTEAFF. CDR3 coding DNA: TGTGCCAGCAGCGTGCAGGGGAACACTGAAGCTTTCTTT. Drawing the rest from reference TRBV13 and TRBJ1-1, the complete variable domain is AAGVIQSPRHLIKEKRETATLKCYPIPRHDTVYWYQQGPGQDPQFLISFYEKMQSDKGSIPDRFSAQQFSDYHSELNMSSLELGDSALYFCASSVQGNTEAFFGQGTRLTVV.

The chain has TRBV3-1 (or the pseudogene TRBV3-2) and TRBJ2-1, with D maybe TRBD1 (6 bases). The CDR3 is 14 residues long. Germline loops: CDR1 LGHDT, CDR2 YNNKEL (reference sequence). The V end was cut by 4 bases, the J end by 3 bases, with 10 bases between. CDR3 bases: TGTGCCAGCAGCCGACGGGACATCTACAATGAGCAGTTCTTC. Its translation: CASSRRDIYNEQFF.

V and J are TRBV27 and TRBJ1-6; 8 nucleotides agree with TRBD1. Germline CDR1 reads MNHEY; CDR2 reads SMNVEV (reference sequence). V lost 5 bases to trimming and J lost 6 bases; unmatched junction nucleotides: 9. CDR3 length: 16 residues. Here the CDR3 DNA reads TGTGCCAGCAGTATCCGTCAGGGGGCGGGTAATTCACCCCTCCACTTT. Amino acids: CASSIRQGAGNSPLHF.

This clone appeared once. This chain links TRBV5-8 with TRBJ2-7; possible D gene TRBD2, 5 bases. Trimming pared 0 bases from V and 0 bases from J, leaving 10 bases between. This CDR3 spans 15 amino acids. In germline, CDR1 is SGHTS, CDR2 YDEGEE. CDR3 sequence reads: CASSLVNRGSYEQYF. The CDR3 DNA reads TGTGCCAGCAGCTTGGTCAATCGGGGCTCCTACGAGCAGTACTTC.

This rearrangement joins TRBV5-1 to TRBJ1-1; 9 positions agree with TRBD1. The germline V gene encodes CDR1 SGHRS and CDR2 YFSETQ. The CDR3 sequence is 15 residues long. The V segment lost 3 bases and the J segment 1 base; nucleotides outside the gene matches: 4. This chain's CDR3 is CASSSGTGRNTEAFF. CDR3 nucleotides: TGCGCCAGCAGCTCCGGGACAGGGAGGAACACTGAAGCTTTCTTT. The full variable domain, its missing parts supplied by reference TRBV5-1 and TRBJ1-1, is KAGVTQTPRYLIKTRGQQVTLSCSPISGHRSVSWYQQTPGQGLQFLFEYFSETQRNKGNFPGRFSGRQFSNSRSEMNVSTLELGDSALYLCASSSGTGRNTEAFFGQGTRLTVV.

V usage is TRBV11-1 and J usage is TRBJ2-1; 7 bases are a match to TRBD2. V gave up 4 bases and J gave up 5 bases; unmatched junction bases: 5. CDR3 size: 14 residues. Germline V gives CDR1 SGHAT, CDR2 FQDESV (reference sequence). CDR3 amino acids: CASSSPGRNNEQFF. The DNA for the CDR3 is TGTGCCAGCAGCTCGCCCGGGAGGAACAATGAGCAGTTCTTC.

V usage is TRBV7-8 and J usage is TRBJ1-2; TRBD1 aligns across 8 bases. The CDR3 is made up of 14 amino acids. Germline V lookup: CDR1 SGHVS, CDR2 FQNEAQ. V lost 5 bases to trimming and J lost 4 bases; unmatched junction nucleotides: 6. CDR3 sequence (DNA): TGTGCCAGCAGCCCAGCCGGACAGGGCTATGGCTACACCTTC. It codes for CASSPAGQGYGYTF.

V usage is TRBV24-1 and J usage is TRBJ1-5; D possibly corresponds to TRBD1 (6 bases). Deletions cut 4 bases from V and 4 bases from J, with 13 bases between. The length of the CDR3 is 15 residues. CDR1 is KGHDR, CDR2 SFDVKD, per germline. CDR3 sequence (DNA): TGTGCCACCAGTGAAAGGGACACAACAAATCAGCCCCAGCATTTT. It translates to CATSERDTTNQPQHF.

The chain combines TRBV6-5 with TRBJ2-1, with D maybe TRBD1 (6 bases). The CDR3 runs 14 residues. Germline V gene data show CDR1 as MNHEY and CDR2 as SVGAGI. V was trimmed by 2 bases and J by 9 bases, leaving 14 bases between them. As DNA, the CDR3 is TGTGCCAGCAGTTACGCTCTACTAGGGGGTGAGCAGTTCTTC. Translated: CASSYALLGGEQFF.

The V gene is TRBV11-2, the J gene TRBJ2-1, with D possibly being TRBD2 (6 bases). Looked up from germline, CDR1 is SGHAT and CDR2 is FQNNGV. The CDR3 totals 18 residues. V was shortened by 5 bases and J by 4 bases, with 24 bases between the two germline ends. CDR3 DNA sequence: TGTGCCAGCAGCGCATTCCCAGTAGCGGAAGAGGGGTACAATGAGCAGTTCTTC. Translated, it gives CASSAFPVAEEGYNEQFF.

V and J are TRBV6-5 and TRBJ1-4, with 8 positions matching TRBD1. The CDR3 has 14 amino acids. The germline V gene encodes CDR1 MNHEY and CDR2 SVGAGI. The V and J ends lost 5 bases and 3 bases, in that order; junction bases with no gene match: 2. The CDR3 nucleotides are TGTGCCAGCAGTCTGGACAGGGCTAATGAAAAACTGTTTTTT. Amino acid sequence: CASSLDRANEKLFF.

This chain links TRBV2 with TRBJ1-5; D uncertain. Trimming took 7 bases from V and 11 from J, leaving 18 bases between them. The CDR3 runs to 13 residues. Per the germline V gene, CDR1 is SNHLY and CDR2 is FYNNEI. The CDR3 protein is CASTLALVDAQHF. CDR3 DNA: TGTGCCAGCACCTTGGCCTTGGTTGATGCCCAGCATTTT.

V and J are TRBV30 and TRBJ1-4; TRBD1 aligns across 8 bases. The CDR3 has 15 amino acids. The J segment lost 0 bases and the V segment lost 4 bases, leaving 4 bases of the junction unmatched. Germline CDR1 GTSNPN, CDR2 SVGIG (reference sequence). The CDR3 spells CAWTDRGATNEKLFF. CDR3 in DNA: TGTGCCTGGACAGACAGGGGAGCAACTAATGAAAAACTGTTTTTT.

The J gene is TRBJ2-1, the V gene TRBV5-4, with 12 bases aligning to TRBD2. Germline V lookup: CDR1 SGHNT, CDR2 YYREEE (reference sequence). This CDR3 is built from 18 residues. Trimming cost V 4 bases and J 0 bases; bases outside gene matches: 8. In DNA form, the CDR3 reads TGTGCCAGCAGCCGGACTAGCGGGACCCCATTCTCCTACAATGAGCAGTTCTTC. Protein: CASSRTSGTPFSYNEQFF.

In its sample, this clone was seen once. This chain links TRBV5-1 with TRBJ1-1, with D possibly TRBD1 on 6 matching bases. Germline CDR1 SGHRS, CDR2 YFSETQ. Trimming removed 4 bases at V and 0 bases at J, with 13 bases between. The CDR3 has 15 residues. CDR3 bases: TGCGCCAGCAGCCAGGGGACACACATGAACACTGAAGCTTTCTTT. Its translation: CASSQGTHMNTEAFF.

The CDR3 spells CASSSQFHNEQFF. The CDR3 DNA reads as TGTGCCAGCAGTTCCCAGTTCCACAATGAGCAGTTCTTC. The genes are TRBV6-5 and TRBJ2-1; D unresolved. Germline V gene lookup returns CDR1 MNHEY and CDR2 SVGAGI. The CDR3 loop spans 13 amino acids. V lost 4 bases and J 5 bases, leaving 9 bases between the germline ends.

The rearrangement uses TRBV5-5 and TRBJ1-5; 7 bases are shared with TRBD1. V shed 2 bases and J 5 bases; nucleotides not matched to a gene: 1. This CDR3 region has 13 residues. Per germline, CDR1 SGHKS and CDR2 YYEKEE (reference sequence). CDR3 region: CASSFQGDQPQHF. The CDR3 region has the DNA TGTGCCAGCAGCTTCCAGGGGGATCAGCCCCAGCATTTT.

The chain couples TRBV16 to TRBJ1-2, with 10 bases aligning to TRBD1. CDR1 and CDR2 (germline): KGHSY, FQNENV. CDR3 size: 18 residues. The V and J ends lost 1 base and 7 bases, in that order; junction bases with no gene match: 15. This chain's CDR3 is CASSQYRSGRDRGTGYTF. The CDR3 coding sequence is TGTGCCAGCAGCCAATATCGCTCAGGCCGGGACAGGGGAACTGGCTACACCTTC.